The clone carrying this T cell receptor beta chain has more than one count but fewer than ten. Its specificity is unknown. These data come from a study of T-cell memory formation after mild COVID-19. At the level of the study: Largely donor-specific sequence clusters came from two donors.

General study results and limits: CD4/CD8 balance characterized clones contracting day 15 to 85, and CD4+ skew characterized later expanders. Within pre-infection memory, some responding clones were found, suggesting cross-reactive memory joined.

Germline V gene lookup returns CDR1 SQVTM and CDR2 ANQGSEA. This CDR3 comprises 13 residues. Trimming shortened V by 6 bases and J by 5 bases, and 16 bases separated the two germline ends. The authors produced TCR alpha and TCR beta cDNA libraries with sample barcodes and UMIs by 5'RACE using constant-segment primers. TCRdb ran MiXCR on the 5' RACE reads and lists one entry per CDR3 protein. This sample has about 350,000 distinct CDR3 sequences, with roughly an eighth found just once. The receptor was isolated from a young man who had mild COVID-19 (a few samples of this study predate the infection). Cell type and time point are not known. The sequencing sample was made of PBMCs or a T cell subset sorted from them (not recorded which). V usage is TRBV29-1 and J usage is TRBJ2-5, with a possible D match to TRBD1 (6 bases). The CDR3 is CSVDRTGSETQYF. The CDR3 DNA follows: TGCAGCGTGGACAGAACAGGGTCCGAGACCCAGTACTTC.